This TCR beta chain was found in a study of T cell responses to AZD1222 COVID-19 vaccine. Study in general: Analyses pooled second doses at about 4 or about 12 weeks.

TCRdb's table, derived via immunoSEQ multiplex PCR, lists solely in-frame clones and lacks some. The sample consists of some 110,000 clones, about nine tenths of them appearing once. Trimming cost V 2 bases and J 2 bases; bases outside gene matches: 5. The CDR3 has 16 amino acids. CDR1 is LNHNV, CDR2 YYDKDF, per germline (reference sequence). The sequencing used peripheral blood, collected on day 0 of AZD1222 vaccination. The TCR was taken from an adult in good health. The chain is built from TRBV15 and TRBJ2-5, with 10 bases lining up with TRBD1. CDR3 region: CATSRSRTGGQETQYF. Written as DNA, the CDR3 is TGTGCCACCAGCAGATCAAGGACAGGGGGACAAGAGACCCAGTACTTC.